This TCR beta chain was captured by sequencing in a study of blood T cell repertoires in COVID-19. The overall study: Sites across the United States, Italy and Spain contributed samples from acute and convalescent COVID-19. From T cells, B-cell-depleted T cells, or PBMCs came the material, which was cDNA or gDNA.

This CDR3 is 15 amino acids long. Germline V CDR1 and CDR2: LGHNA, YNFKEQ. Trimming at V came to 3 bases and at J to 2 bases, leaving 5 bases not matched to a gene. In the original workflow: Estimation of nucleated cell counts relied on the amplification of reference gene primers. Profiled with immunoSEQ multiplex PCR; TCRdb holds only in-frame clones, not every one. V and J calls plus clone size are reproduced from that table; the DNA served to infer D and trimming. The profile shows 150,000 to 160,000 clones, 83% of them singletons. Sequenced material: peripheral blood. This TCR was sampled from a woman in her sixties with COVID-19, enrolled during active disease. This sequence joins TRBV4-2 and TRBJ1-2; the match to TRBD1 covers 8 bases. The CDR3 sequence: CASSQDRTGNYGYTF. In DNA form, the CDR3 reads TGTGCCAGCAGCCAGGATAGGACAGGGAACTATGGCTACACCTTC.